This TCR beta chain was sequenced for a study of blood T cell repertoires in COVID-19. On the study more broadly: The cDNA or gDNA used as material had been derived from T cells, B-cell-depleted T cells, or PBMCs.

This clone came up a few times. The CDR3 totals 12 residues. Trimming removed 9 bases from V and 4 bases from J, with 10 bases in between. CDR1 and CDR2 (germline): MNHEY, SMNVEV (reference sequence). The data were produced by immunoSEQ multiplex PCR, yet TCRdb's version contains in-frame clones alone and is incomplete. The sample holds under 150,000 clones, 79% seen once. The sequence was obtained from a man in his sixties with acute or convalescent COVID-19. The sequencing input was peripheral blood. The gene calls are TRBV27 and TRBJ1-3, with D possibly TRBD1 on 6 matching bases. The CDR3 reads CARGRGGNTIYF. The CDR3 DNA reads TGTGCCAGAGGCAGGGGCGGAAACACCATATATTTT.